This TCR beta chain was sequenced for a study of T cell responses to AZD1222 COVID-19 vaccine. Method: immunoSEQ multiplex PCR; TCRdb's copy keeps in-frame clones and lacks some. The sample yields roughly 100,000 clones, 84% seen once. Study-wide results and caveats: Donors, mostly white British, included more females; clonal diversity was possibly underestimated.

The V end was cut by 2 bases, the J end by 0 bases, with 10 bases between. Germline CDR1 and CDR2: KGHSH and LQKENI. This CDR3 contains 15 residues. Comments on this clone: Its specificity is unknown.

The J gene is TRBJ1-1, the V gene TRBV18; D unresolved. This receptor was identified in an adult in good health. The input for sequencing was peripheral blood, taken on day 0 of AZD1222 vaccination. CDR3 in amino acids: CASSPSETMNTEAFF. DNA for the CDR3: TGTGCCAGCTCACCATCAGAAACCATGAACACTGAAGCTTTCTTT.